The 16 T cell receptor beta chains presented below share a single source sample, sequenced in a study of T cells in Graves' hyperthyroidism and ophthalmopathy. Researchers took RNA transcripts and amplified the TCR beta CDR3 regions from them. First-round RT-PCR of the TCR CDR3 relied on the HTBI primer set. Via MiXCR, TCRdb re-called the multiplex PCR reads, giving one row per CDR3 protein. The table has around 600,000 distinct CDR3 sequences, around 16% seen once. Sequences were obtained from blood. The origin of the receptors is a woman aged 40 to 50 with Graves' ophthalmopathy.

On this clonotype: The junction and the germline gene differ at one end; a read error may be behind it. This rearrangement joins TRBV28 to TRBJ1-1; possibly TRBD1 for D (6 bases). Germline assignment: CDR1 MDHEN and CDR2 SYDVKM. The CDR3 consists of 14 residues. CDR3 loop: CAISEQQGNTEAFF. The DNA for the CDR3 is TGTGCCATCAGTGAGCAACAGGGGAACACTGAAGCTTTCTTT.

The chain recombines TRBV4-3 with TRBJ2-7; TRBD2 is a possible D gene (5 bases). V lost 0 bases and J 1 base, leaving 10 bases between the germline ends. CDR3 length: 15 amino acids. Germline V CDR1 and CDR2: LGHNA, YSLEER. The CDR3 nucleotides are TGCGCCAGCAGCCAAGAGAGCGGCAGATCCTACGAGCAGTACTTC. Translated: CASSQESGRSYEQYF.

The chain joins TRBV27 to TRBJ2-7; TRBD1 is a possible D gene (5 bases). This CDR3 has 14 amino acids. Germline assignment: CDR1 MNHEY and CDR2 SMNVEV (reference sequence). Trimming removed 5 bases from V and 4 bases from J, with 15 bases in between. The CDR3 DNA reads as TGTGCCAGCAGTGCAACAGGTGGATGGTACGAGCAGTACTTC. Protein sequence: CASSATGGWYEQYF.

This clonotype has only a few counts. This rearrangement joins TRBV7-2 to TRBJ2-6; TRBD1 is a possible D gene (6 bases). Germline CDR1 is SGHTA and CDR2 is FQGNSA. V was clipped by 5 bases and J by 3 bases, with 17 bases between them. This CDR3 has 17 amino acids. The CDR3 DNA follows: TGTGCCAGCAGCCCGCACCCCACAGGGTTTGGGGCCAACGTCCTGACTTTC. Encoded protein: CASSPHPTGFGANVLTF.

This clonotype was detected ten times or more. The chain combines TRBV6-1 with TRBJ1-1; 7 bases are a match to TRBD1. The germline gives CDR1 MNHNS, CDR2 SASEGT. With 10 bases clipped from V and 1 base from J, the junction kept 9 bases outside the gene matches. The CDR3 is made up of 14 amino acids. CDR3 nucleotide sequence: TGTGCCATCAACCACTACAGGGGGAACACTGAAGCTTTCTTT. It specifies CAINHYRGNTEAFF.

Details on this clonotype: This may be a read error, as it is one base from a much larger clone. The rearrangement links TRBV24-1 to TRBJ2-1; no clear D. The CDR3 is made up of 15 amino acids. Germline lookup yields CDR1 KGHDR and CDR2 SFDVKD. The CDR3 here is CATSDPAIRDNERFF. The CDR3 DNA reads TGTGCCACCAGTGATCCGGCTATTCGAGACAATGAGCGGTTCTTC.

The rearrangement joins TRBV7-9 to TRBJ1-2; 8 bases map to TRBD1. This CDR3 has 15 residues. V was pared by 5 bases and J by 2 bases, with 7 bases of the junction left unmatched. Germline CDR1 is SEHNR and CDR2 is FQNEAQ (reference sequence). The CDR3 is CASSTQGALNYGYTF. CDR3 DNA: TGTGCCAGCAGCACCCAGGGGGCCCTAAACTATGGCTACACCTTC.

The gene calls are TRBV27 and TRBJ1-4; a possible D gene is TRBD1 (5 bases). V lost 6 bases and J 4 bases, leaving 12 bases between the germline ends. The CDR3 covers 14 residues. Germline lookup yields CDR1 MNHEY and CDR2 SMNVEV (reference sequence). The CDR3 spells CASSRSGGNEKLFF. The CDR3 DNA is TGTGCCAGCAGCCGCTCGGGGGGTAATGAAAAACTGTTTTTT.

Many counts were recorded for this clonotype. The chain carries TRBV7-8 and TRBJ2-5; maybe TRBD2 (5 bases). V lost 2 bases and J 4 bases, leaving 17 bases between the germline ends. The CDR3 length is 16 residues. CDR1 SGHVS and CDR2 FQNEAQ come from the germline V gene. The DNA for the CDR3 is TGTGCCAGCAGCTTATTCCCCGTCGGACTCCGAGAGACCCAGTACTTC. Amino acid sequence: CASSLFPVGLRETQYF.

In this sample, this clonotype turned up many times. The chain links TRBV11-3 to TRBJ2-1; D not certain. Trimming took 3 bases from V and 5 from J, leaving 8 bases between them. The CDR3 extends over 13 amino acids. Germline-derived CDR1 and CDR2 are SGHNT and YENEEA. The CDR3 DNA follows: TGTGCCAGCAGCTTTTCCGCGCACAATGAGCAGTTCTTC. Translated, it gives CASSFSAHNEQFF.

This clonotype has at least ten counts. CDR3 DNA sequence: TGTGCCAGCAGCATTAGGAGGTTGAACACTGAAGCTTTCTTT. As protein: CASSIRRLNTEAFF. The gene calls are TRBV12-3 or TRBV12-4 and TRBJ1-1, with D hard to call. CDR3 length: 14 residues. V lost 6 bases and J lost 0, with 11 bases in between.

This chain links TRBV28 with TRBJ1-4; D might be TRBD1 (5 bases). The CDR3 contains 16 residues. The germline V gene encodes CDR1 MDHEN and CDR2 SYDVKM. The V and J ends lost 1 base and 5 bases respectively, with 14 bases between them. CDR3 bases: TGTGCCAGCAGTTTATCTACCGGGACGGAAAATGAAAAACTGTTTTTT. It yields the protein CASSLSTGTENEKLFF.

This clonotype was recorded a few times. This rearrangement joins TRBV28 to TRBJ2-7; 10 nucleotides line up with TRBD2. V shed 1 base, J shed 2 bases, and the junction held 11 bases outside the gene matches. The CDR3 is 18 residues long. Germline CDR1 reads MDHEN; CDR2 reads SYDVKM. The CDR3 sequence is CASSLSTQASGGAYEQYF. The CDR3 nucleotides are TGTGCCAGCAGTTTATCAACGCAGGCTAGCGGGGGAGCCTACGAGCAGTACTTC.

The V and J genes are TRBV12-3 or TRBV12-4 and TRBJ1-2; 10 nucleotides agree with TRBD1. The CDR3 consists of 14 residues. The junction had 6 bases not matched to a gene; V was cut back by 6 bases and J by 5 bases. The CDR3 nucleotides are TGTGCCAGCAGCACCGGGACAGGGGAATATGGCTACACCTTC. This gives the protein CASSTGTGEYGYTF.

This chain uses TRBV2 with TRBJ2-3; 16 positions agree with TRBD2. V shed 6 bases, J shed 4 bases, and the junction held 16 bases outside the gene matches. CDR1 SNHLY and CDR2 FYNNEI come from the germline V gene. The CDR3 runs 20 residues. The CDR3 spells CASSGPGLAGGLDFPDTQYF. DNA of the CDR3: TGTGCCAGCAGCGGCCCGGGACTAGCGGGGGGGCTGGACTTCCCAGATACGCAGTATTTT. Full variable domain (rest looked up from reference TRBV2 and TRBJ2-3): EPEVTQTPSHQVTQMGQEVILRCVPISNHLYFYWYRQILGQKVEFLVSFYNNEISEKSEIFDDQFSVERPDGSNFTLKIRSTKLEDSAMYFCASSGPGLAGGLDFPDTQYFGPGTRLTVL.

This clonotype showed up many times. The V call is TRBV28, the J call TRBJ1-3; possibly TRBD1 for D (6 bases). This CDR3 spans 13 amino acids. The V gene's germline CDR1 is MDHEN and CDR2 SYDVKM. The ends were cut back, 10 bases at V and 2 bases at J, with 12 bases in the middle. The CDR3 protein is CATTGTPGNTIYF. The CDR3 nucleotides are TGTGCCACCACCGGGACACCTGGAAACACCATATATTTT.